The sequence of this T cell receptor (beta chain) was determined in a study of prognosis after radiotherapy for stage I lung cancer (dated by TCRdb to about 2021). About the full investigation: Between early 2018 and 2019, some 18 stage I NSCLC patients were enrolled in Nanjing, China. Peripheral blood TCR beta repertoires were profiled in stage I NSCLC patients before and after stereotactic body radiotherapy, and the study then linked these repertoires to distant failure. Every patient was deemed medically inoperable, more than ten because of comorbidities and more than five because they refused surgery. Enrolled patients comprised some 13 with newly diagnosed primary stage I lung tumors and five or six with oligometastatic NSCLC after surgical resection of the primary tumor. After SBRT, distant metastases developed in about 20% of the 19 patients at a median of 7 months, while the remaining 15 patients had no significant progression. Some twelve patients had adenocarcinoma and several had squamous cell carcinoma as the tumor histology. Using image-guided IMRT or VMAT, SBRT was delivered in 3 to 5 fractions at a biologically effective dose of at least 100 Gy. The cohort was made up of some twelve men and more than five women, with a median age of nearly 75 years and an age range of about 50 to 90 years. SBRT was not combined with any concurrent therapy in any patient. The study sequenced 38 blood samples from some 20 patients, one before and one after SBRT per patient.

All patients had node-negative disease on CT and PET/CT, and none had a history of other malignancies or had previously received chemotherapy or radiotherapy. At each of two time points, about 6 milliliters of peripheral venous blood were collected into EDTA tubes. PBMCs were isolated by Ficoll-Paque Plus density-gradient centrifugation. Samples were stored at -80°C immediately after collection until analysis. General conclusions and limits of the study: Post-SBRT Shannon entropy and its change from baseline were lower in patients who developed distant metastases; baseline Shannon entropy was not associated with metastases. The small cohort and short follow-up limited the study, so independent validation of the findings is needed. All reported P values were unadjusted for multiple comparisons. After SBRT, the count of unique TCR clones dropped from a median of approximately 10,000 beforehand to about 6,800 afterward (Wilcoxon paired P=0.011). No determination of tumor specificity was made for expanded TCR clones. TRBV and TRBJ usage frequencies reportedly varied with metastasis status, involving two V genes at baseline and nine V and two J genes after SBRT.

The V end loses 7 bases and the J end loses 2 bases, and a stretch of 11 bases separates them. Reading the germline V gene gives CDR1 WSHSY and CDR2 SAAADI. Its CDR3 holds 13 amino acids, cysteine through phenylalanine. Of all the DNA, just the CDR3 is kept, 39 bases in frame from base 1. In this sample, this clonotype turned up many times. Which antigen it targets is not known. Within one base of it there is no much larger clone, and no base qualities were kept. Two rounds of multiplex PCR on genomic DNA were used to amplify the TCR beta CDR3 region. The first PCR round used primers specific to each TRBV and TRBJ gene, and the primer sequences were filed in Chinese patent CN105087789A. Universal primers were used in the second round of PCR. The Roche High Pure PCR Template Preparation Kit was used to extract genomic DNA from frozen PBMCs. Paired-end sequencing with 151 bp reads was performed on the libraries using an Illumina HiSeq 3000. As for the authors' bioinformatics: CutAdapt was used to discard raw reads that did not contain the multiplex PCR primer sequences. Using PEAR, the high-quality paired reads were merged into contigs. MiXCR assigned TRB V, D and J gene segments to each contig by aligning to reference sequences. To remove sequencing errors, CDR3 sequences were clustered according to base quality and sequence similarity. Diversity was measured as Shannon entropy normalized by the natural log of productive TCR sequence number. One minus Shannon entropy divided by the natural log of the number of unique clonotypes was used as the definition of clonality. The Youden index of ROC curves was used to select progression-free survival cut-offs for repertoire metrics, and analyses were performed in R 3.5.3. Clones were called with MiXCR by TCRdb after fastp trimmed the public reads at Q25, and only in-frame beta chains were retained. When rows share a CDR3 protein, they turn into one entry using the most common DNA and genes. It is TCRdb's table, rather than the study itself, that gives the V and J calls and clone size. For this sample the table gives roughly 29,000 distinct CDR3 sequences, of which roughly 30% were detected only once. 12% of the sample rests with the top ten.

The sequence links TRBV10-2 to TRBJ1-1; the D segment could be TRBD1, given 5 matching bases. The origin of this receptor is a donor over 45 with non-small cell lung cancer. The sample here was PBMCs, taken before or after stereotactic body radiation therapy (not recorded which). The CDR3 is CASKGQGNTEAFF. The nucleotide sequence is given as TGCGCCAGCAAGGGTCAGGGCAACACTGAAGCTTTCTTT.